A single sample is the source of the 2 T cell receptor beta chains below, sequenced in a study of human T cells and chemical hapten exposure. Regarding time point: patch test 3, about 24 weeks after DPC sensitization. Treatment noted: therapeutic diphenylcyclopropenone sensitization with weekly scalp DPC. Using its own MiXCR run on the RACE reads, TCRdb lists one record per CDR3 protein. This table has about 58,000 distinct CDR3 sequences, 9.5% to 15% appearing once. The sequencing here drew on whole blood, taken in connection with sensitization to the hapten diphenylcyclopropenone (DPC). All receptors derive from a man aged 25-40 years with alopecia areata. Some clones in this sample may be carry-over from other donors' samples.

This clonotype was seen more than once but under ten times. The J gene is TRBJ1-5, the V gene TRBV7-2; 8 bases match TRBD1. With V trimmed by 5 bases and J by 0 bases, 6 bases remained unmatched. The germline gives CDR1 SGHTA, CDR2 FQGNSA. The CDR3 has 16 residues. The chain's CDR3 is CASSTLDRVSNQPQHF. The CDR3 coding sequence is TGTGCCAGCAGCACCTTGGACAGGGTTAGCAATCAGCCCCAGCATTTT.

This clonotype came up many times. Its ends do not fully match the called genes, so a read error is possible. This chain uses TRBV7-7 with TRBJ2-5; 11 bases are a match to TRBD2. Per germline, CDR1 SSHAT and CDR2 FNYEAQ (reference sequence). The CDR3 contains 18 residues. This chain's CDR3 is CASSPGRMLAGGRETQYF. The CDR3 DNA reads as TGTGCTAGCAGCCCCGGGCGGATGCTAGCGGGGGGCCGGGAGACCCAGTACTTC. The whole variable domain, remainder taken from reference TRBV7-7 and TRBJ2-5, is GAGVSQSPRYKVTKRGQDVTLRCDPISSHATLYWYQQALGQGPEFLTYFNYEAQPDKSGLPSDRFSAERPEGSISTLTIQRTEQRDSAMYRCASSPGRMLAGGRETQYFGPGTRLLVL.